The next 7 T cell receptor beta chains were all read from a single sample in a study of blood T cell repertoires in COVID-19 (dated by TCRdb to 2018 to 2021). Receptors were amplified or captured by the immunoSEQ multiplex PCR assay. TCRdb limited this immuneACCESS table to in-frame rearrangements with V and J called. A share of clones is missing; checked studies link under half to unresolved V genes, and the rest is unexplained. For this sample the table gives under 250,000 clones, of which roughly 80% were detected only once. 3% to 3.5% of the sample belongs to the ten largest clones. The source material was peripheral blood. Receptor source: a woman aged 25 to 39 who had recovered from COVID-19.

The CDR3 loop is CASVRDRGGELFF. CDR3 bases: TGTGCCAGCGTCCGGGACAGGGGCGGGGAGCTGTTTTTT. The chain uses TRBV2 and TRBJ2-2, with TRBD1 identical over 10 bases. This CDR3 has 13 residues. Unmatched junction bases numbered 4, after V lost 8 bases and J lost 7 bases. Germline V gene lookup returns CDR1 SNHLY and CDR2 FYNNEI.

The chain couples TRBV6-6 to TRBJ2-1; 9 nucleotides agree with TRBD1. The germline V gene has CDR1 MNHNY and CDR2 SVGAGI (reference sequence). With V trimmed by 4 bases and J by 2 bases, 3 bases remained unmatched. The CDR3 covers 15 residues. The CDR3 region has the DNA TGTGCCAGCAGTTTGGACAGGGGCCCCTACAATGAGCAGTTCTTC. Its protein product is CASSLDRGPYNEQFF.

This clone was counted a single time. V is TRBV5-1 and J is TRBJ1-4, with D possibly matching TRBD1 (6 bases). Germline CDR1 SGHRS, CDR2 YFSETQ. Between the trimmed V and J ends, which lost 0 bases and 2 bases, there was a span of 8 bases. CDR3 length: 15 amino acids. The CDR3 bases are TGCGCCAGCAGCTTGGACAGGGAGACTAATGAAAAACTGTTTTTT. This translates into CASSLDRETNEKLFF.

A word on this clone: At one boundary the junction diverges from the germline segment, which might be a read error. This sequence joins TRBV10-3 and TRBJ2-7; tentative D call: TRBD2 (5 bases). The CDR3 is made up of 8 amino acids. Germline V CDR1 and CDR2: ENHRY, SYGVKD. Written as DNA, the CDR3 is TGCGCGGGCTACGAGCAGTACTTC. Translating it yields CAGYEQYF.

Remarks on this clone: Other DNA sequences within the sample encode an identical CDR3. The J gene is TRBJ2-3, the V gene TRBV6-5, with a tentative D call TRBD2 (5 bases). V gave up 6 bases and J gave up 3 bases, with 7 bases separating them. This CDR3 has 12 amino acids. Germline V CDR1 and CDR2: MNHEY, SVGAGI. The CDR3 loop is CASRGATDTQYF. The CDR3 nucleotides read TGTGCCAGCAGGGGAGCGACAGATACGCAGTATTTT.

V and J are TRBV3-1 (or the pseudogene TRBV3-2) and TRBJ2-1; D is possibly TRBD2 (6 bases). The CDR3 has 16 residues. Germline V gene sequence: CDR1 LGHDT, CDR2 YNNKEL (reference sequence). V was pared by 1 base and J by 7 bases, with 17 bases between. The CDR3 loop reads CASSQVVSGGKNEQFF. As DNA, the CDR3 is TGTGCCAGCAGCCAAGTGGTTAGCGGCGGGAAAAATGAGCAGTTCTTC.

This clone was recorded many times. The chain employs TRBV30 and TRBJ2-1, with D perhaps matching TRBD2 (6 bases). Trimming shortened V by 0 bases and J by 3 bases, and 12 bases separated the two germline ends. The CDR3 sequence is 15 residues long. Germline assignment: CDR1 GTSNPN and CDR2 SVGIG (reference sequence). Written as DNA, the CDR3 is TGTGCCTGGAGTGTAGCGGGTGCCCTCTACAATGAGCAGTTCTTC. It specifies CAWSVAGALYNEQFF.